These 11 T cell receptor beta chains were all obtained from the same sample, sequenced in a study of blood T cells in healthy people across ages. Combining a sample-barcoded 5' primer with a J-beta primer mix, a second PCR ran for roughly 6 to 11 cycles. TCRdb itself ran the 5' RACE reads through MiXCR, one entry per CDR3 protein. The profile shows about 640,000 distinct CDR3 sequences, under 65% of them singletons. Sequencing used blood. The receptor set was obtained from a man between 60 and 75 years old in good health.

V is TRBV7-2 and J is TRBJ2-1; 7 nucleotides align to TRBD1. V lost 1 base and J lost 9; bases outside the gene matches: 9. The germline V gene encodes CDR1 SGHTA and CDR2 FQGNSA. The CDR3 runs 15 residues. The CDR3 DNA is TGTGCCAGCAGCTTAGGACAGGGAGTGCAGGGTGAGCAGTTCTTC. It encodes CASSLGQGVQGEQFF.

This clonotype was counted a single time. V gene TRBV5-1 combines with J gene TRBJ2-5; a possible D gene is TRBD1 (7 bases). Germline CDR1 is SGHRS and CDR2 is YFSETQ. V lost 4 bases and J 4 bases, leaving 17 bases between the germline ends. The CDR3 spans 15 residues. CDR3 protein: CASSDGFQGGETQYF. CDR3 nucleotide sequence: TGCGCCAGCAGCGATGGATTTCAGGGGGGAGAGACCCAGTACTTC.

This chain links TRBV27 with TRBJ2-1; 8 nucleotides match TRBD2. Germline V gene data show CDR1 as MNHEY and CDR2 as SMNVEV (reference sequence). After removal of 1 base from V and 3 bases from J, the junction contained 2 bases not matched to a gene. The CDR3 sequence is 15 residues long. The DNA of the CDR3 is TGTGCCAGCAGTTTATTAGGGACTAGCTACAATGAGCAGTTCTTC. Encoded protein: CASSLLGTSYNEQFF.

This clonotype is a singleton in its sample. The chain joins TRBV6-2 or TRBV6-3 to TRBJ2-7, with 8 bases that match TRBD2. The germline CDR1 and CDR2 sequences are MNHEY and SVGEGT. The CDR3 sequence is 18 residues long. V lost 2 bases and J lost 7; bases outside the gene matches: 19. The CDR3 loop is CASSYDSHRGGYYNEQYF. The DNA of the CDR3 is TGTGCCAGCAGTTACGACTCTCATCGGGGGGGTTACTACAATGAGCAGTACTTC.

There are a few counts of this clonotype. The chain recombines TRBV5-5 with TRBJ2-7; tentative D call: TRBD1 (6 bases). Between the trimmed V and J ends, which lost 4 bases and 3 bases, there was a span of 11 bases. In germline, CDR1 is SGHKS, CDR2 YYEKEE (reference sequence). This CDR3 region has 13 residues. The CDR3 here is CASSPRQDYEQYF. CDR3 DNA: TGTGCCAGCAGCCCAAGACAGGACTACGAGCAGTACTTC.

The chain employs TRBV10-3 and TRBJ1-5, with 9 bases lining up with TRBD1. V shed 2 bases and J 3 bases; nucleotides not matched to a gene: 5. Germline lookup yields CDR1 ENHRY and CDR2 SYGVKD. The CDR3 sequence is 16 residues long. CDR3 bases: TGTGCCATCAGTGAGCAACAGGGGGCCTACAATCAGCCCCAGCATTTT. This translates into CAISEQQGAYNQPQHF.

The chain carries TRBV20-1 and TRBJ1-5; D might be TRBD1 (6 bases). V was cut by 2 bases and J by 0 bases, with 14 bases left in between. The germline CDR1 and CDR2 sequences are DFQATT and SNEGSKA (reference sequence). The CDR3 extends over 16 amino acids. The CDR3 coding sequence is TGCAGTGCTAGAAGGGCCGACAGGAATAGCAATCAGCCCCAGCATTTT. Its translation is CSARRADRNSNQPQHF.

This clonotype was picked up one time. CDR3 DNA: TGCGCCAGCAGCGCGGGGACCACGAATCAGCCCCAGCATTTT. Residues: CASSAGTTNQPQHF. This chain uses TRBV5-1 with TRBJ1-5; a weak D match, TRBD1 (5 bases). Germline CDR1 is SGHRS and CDR2 is YFSETQ. The CDR3 length is 14 residues. Trimming removed 4 bases at V and 4 bases at J, with 12 bases between.

The chain links TRBV28 to TRBJ2-5; possibly TRBD1 for D (6 bases). V was cut by 4 bases and J by 2 bases, with 11 bases left in between. There are 14 residues in the CDR3. Germline values: CDR1 MDHEN, CDR2 SYDVKM. The CDR3 DNA reads TGTGCCAGCAGTTCCGGACAGATGCAAGAGACCCAGTACTTC. Its translation is CASSSGQMQETQYF.

This chain links TRBV6-2 or TRBV6-3 with TRBJ2-7, with TRBD2 identical over 9 bases. The CDR3 has 13 amino acids. Unmatched junction bases numbered 4, after V lost 8 bases and J lost 2 bases. CDR1 is MNHEY and CDR2 is SVGEGT in the germline V gene. CDR3: CASLSGGTYEQYF. The CDR3 region has the DNA TGTGCCAGCCTCAGCGGGGGGACCTACGAGCAGTACTTC.

Concerning this clonotype itself: One junction end disagrees with the germline gene, perhaps due to a read error. The CDR3 protein is CAGSGERTAGPSGYTF. For the CDR3, the DNA is TGTGCCGGCAGTGGGGAGAGGACAGCAGGACCTAGTGGCTACACCTTC. This chain connects TRBV27 to TRBJ1-2; D might be TRBD1 (6 bases). CDR3 size: 16 residues. Germline CDR1 reads MNHEY; CDR2 reads SMNVEV (reference sequence).